These 11 T cell receptor beta chains were all obtained from the same sample, sequenced in a study of identical twins. TCRdb re-derived calls from the 5' RACE reads in MiXCR, one entry per CDR3 protein. The sample lists more than 1.5 million distinct CDR3 sequences, about 32% occurring once. The material sequenced was cord blood. The receptors stem from a newborn girl in good health.

This chain connects TRBV11-2 to TRBJ2-7, with TRBD2 identical over 11 bases. After removal of 1 base from V and 1 base from J, the junction contained 9 bases not matched to a gene. CDR3 length: 18 amino acids. Germline-derived CDR1 and CDR2 are SGHAT and FQNNGV. CDR3 protein: CASSLVRPTSGSSYEQYF. The CDR3 DNA reads as TGTGCCAGCAGCTTAGTGCGGCCCACTAGCGGGAGTTCCTACGAGCAGTACTTC.

The chain recombines TRBV7-2 with TRBJ2-1; no clear D. V was pared by 1 base and J by 6 bases, with 7 bases between. The V gene's germline CDR1 is SGHTA and CDR2 FQGNSA. The CDR3 consists of 13 residues. The CDR3 DNA is TGTGCCAGCAGCTTAGGGACCTTCAATGAGCAGTTCTTC. Its protein product is CASSLGTFNEQFF.

This clonotype appeared a few times. CDR3 sequence reads: CASSSGRDRSNEQFF. CDR3 in DNA: TGTGCCAGCAGCTCCGGCCGGGACCGATCCAATGAGCAGTTCTTC. V is TRBV7-9 and J is TRBJ2-1, with D perhaps being TRBD1 or TRBD2 (5 bases each). Germline V lookup: CDR1 SEHNR, CDR2 FQNEAQ (reference sequence). The V end was cut by 4 bases, the J end by 6 bases, with 16 bases between. The CDR3 contains 15 residues.

This clonotype was detected a few times. The gene calls are TRBV20-1 and TRBJ2-7; D is ambiguous. Trimming left V 1 base short and J 3 bases short, with 10 bases between. Per germline, CDR1 DFQATT and CDR2 SNEGSKA (reference sequence). The CDR3 spans 13 residues. In DNA form, the CDR3 reads TGCAGTGCTAGAGCTAGGGAAGACTACGAGCAGTACTTC. It encodes CSARAREDYEQYF.

This chain joins TRBV9 and TRBJ2-1, with 10 bases aligning to TRBD2. The CDR3 has 14 amino acids. The germline gives CDR1 SGDLS, CDR2 YYNGEE. V trimming: 2 bases; J trimming: 12 bases; junction bases outside the gene matches: 8. This CDR3 reads CASSVSGGPGWQFF. Written as DNA, the CDR3 is TGTGCCAGCAGCGTTAGCGGGGGGCCTGGTTGGCAGTTCTTC.

A few counts support this clonotype. The chain employs TRBV5-1 and TRBJ1-1; D gene uncertain. V shed 0 bases and J shed 0 bases, with 9 bases lying between them. The CDR3 length is 15 residues. Per the germline V gene, CDR1 is SGHRS and CDR2 is YFSETQ. CDR3 loop: CASSLGVIMNTEAFF. The CDR3 DNA sequence: TGCGCCAGCAGCTTGGGCGTGATCATGAACACTGAAGCTTTCTTT.

This chain uses TRBV4-1 with TRBJ1-4; D gene uncertain. Trimming took off 4 bases at V and 8 bases at J, with 20 bases between the two ends. This CDR3 region has 16 residues. Germline V lookup: CDR1 MGHRA, CDR2 YSYEKL. The DNA for the CDR3 is TGCGCCAGCAGCCCCCTGGTTTCGGGTTTTGGAGAAAAACTGTTTTTT. It translates to CASSPLVSGFGEKLFF.

The chain recombines TRBV6-6 with TRBJ2-5; D may be TRBD2 (6 bases). Per germline, CDR1 MNHNY and CDR2 SVGAGI (reference sequence). The ends were cut back, 0 bases at V and 12 bases at J, with 14 bases in the middle. This CDR3 is 13 amino acids long. The CDR3 nucleotides are TGTGCCAGCAGTTACTCGAGCGGGTCACATAAGTACTTC. Amino acid sequence: CASSYSSGSHKYF.

A few counts support this clonotype. The chain joins TRBV10-3 to TRBJ2-3; TRBD2 matches 8 bases. CDR3 length: 17 amino acids. V was clipped by 10 bases and J by 2 bases; unmatched bases: 17. CDR1 ENHRY and CDR2 SYGVKD come from the germline V gene. The CDR3 DNA reads as TGTGCCACCACTCAGGGGTTACTAGCGGACCTCACAGATACGCAGTATTTT. Translation gives CATTQGLLADLTDTQYF.

This clonotype was counted between two and nine times. The chain carries TRBV20-1 and TRBJ2-3, with 8 nucleotides matching TRBD2. With V trimmed by 6 bases and J by 7 bases, 15 bases remained unmatched. CDR3 length: 15 amino acids. Germline CDR1 and CDR2: DFQATT and SNEGSKA (reference sequence). The CDR3 loop is CSARRVSGGSHTQYF. Written as DNA, the CDR3 is TGCAGTGCCCGTCGCGTCAGCGGGGGCTCACATACGCAGTATTTT.

The rearrangement links TRBV6-1 to TRBJ1-1; 9 bases map to TRBD1. The CDR3 length is 14 residues. The V segment lost 9 bases and the J segment 1 base; nucleotides outside the gene matches: 6. CDR1 and CDR2 from the germline V gene are MNHNS and SASEGT. The CDR3 loop reads CASKPGQGNTEAFF. CDR3 in DNA: TGTGCCAGTAAGCCGGGACAGGGGAACACTGAAGCTTTCTTT.